The 28 T cell receptor beta chains given below trace back to one sample, sequenced in a study of control samples from healthy donors and cancer patients. The table came from immunoSEQ multiplex PCR; TCRdb's copy has only in-frame clones and leaves some out. The data contain some 170,000 clones, about 94% of them singletons. Sequenced: PBMCs. The receptors were gathered from a man aged 55 to 70 with colorectal cancer.

This chain joins TRBV9 and TRBJ1-2, with 7 bases matching TRBD1. V shed 3 bases and J 4 bases; nucleotides not matched to a gene: 6. CDR3 length: 14 amino acids. Germline CDR1 and CDR2: SGDLS and YYNGEE. The CDR3 region is CASSAIQGSYGYTF. The CDR3 DNA reads as TGTGCCAGCAGCGCAATACAGGGGTCCTATGGCTACACCTTC. Using reference TRBV9 and TRBJ1-2 for the parts outside the CDR3, the full variable domain is DSGVTQTPKHLITATGQRVTLRCSPRSGDLSVYWYQQSLDQGLQFLIQYYNGEERAKGNILERFSAQQFPDLHSELNLSSLELGDSALYFCASSAIQGSYGYTFGSGTRLTVV.

This clone was detected only once. This rearrangement joins TRBV27 to TRBJ1-1; 10 nucleotides agree with TRBD1. The CDR3 is 13 residues long. Looked up from germline, CDR1 is MNHEY and CDR2 is SMNVEV (reference sequence). The ends lost 6 bases at V and 10 bases at J; junction bases unmatched: 8. In DNA, the CDR3 is TGTGCCAGCAGGCCGACAGGGGGCAGGAGAGCTTTCTTT. This sequence encodes CASRPTGGRRAFF.

The V gene is TRBV29-1, the J gene TRBJ1-5; no reliable D call. From germline, CDR1 is SQVTM and CDR2 ANQGSEA. This CDR3 comprises 14 residues. Trimming took 0 bases from V and 9 from J, leaving 15 bases between them. In DNA form, the CDR3 reads TGCAGCGTTGAAGACATCCCGACCGGCGGGCCCCAGCATTTT. It codes for CSVEDIPTGGPQHF.

Turning to this clone: The germline gene is not matched at one end of the junction; a read error may be the cause. V usage is TRBV6-5 and J usage is TRBJ2-7; no clear D. This CDR3 region has 14 residues. Germline-derived CDR1 and CDR2 are MNHEY and SVGAGI. The CDR3 region is CVSSSSQSSYEQYF. DNA for the CDR3: TGTGTCAGCAGCTCATCTCAAAGCTCCTACGAGCAGTACTTC.

The V call is TRBV24-1, the J call TRBJ1-6; 9 bases align to TRBD1. This CDR3 spans 17 amino acids. Trimming took 4 bases from V and 8 from J; bases not matched to a gene: 11. Germline CDR1 reads KGHDR; CDR2 reads SFDVKD. In nucleotides, the CDR3 is TGTGCCACCAGTGACCCCTGGGACAGGGTTTGGGATTCACCCCTCCACTTT. Amino acid sequence: CATSDPWDRVWDSPLHF.

The chain uses TRBV7-2 and TRBJ1-1; D ambiguous. The germline gives CDR1 SGHTA, CDR2 FQGNSA. Trimming cost V 2 bases and J 6 bases, with 16 bases left between them. The CDR3 spans 15 residues. CDR3 in amino acids: CASSLSLLTFSEAFF. In nucleotides, the CDR3 is TGTGCCAGCAGCTTATCTCTGTTGACCTTTTCTGAAGCTTTCTTT.

This clone was seen just once. The gene calls are TRBV11-2 and TRBJ1-6; no clear D. CDR1 is SGHAT and CDR2 is FQNNGV in the germline V gene. Between the trimmed V and J ends, which lost 1 base and 3 bases, there was a span of 7 bases. The CDR3 contains 15 residues. This CDR3 is CASSLAGNYNSPLHF. In DNA, the CDR3 is TGTGCCAGCAGCTTAGCTGGCAACTATAATTCACCCCTCCACTTT.

The chain couples TRBV13 to TRBJ2-3; 9 bases agree with TRBD2. V dropped 2 bases and J dropped 0; count of bases not matched to a gene: 0. The CDR3 covers 15 residues. Germline V gives CDR1 PRHDT, CDR2 FYEKMQ (reference sequence). CDR3 loop: CASSLSGGSTDTQYF. CDR3 in DNA: TGTGCCAGCAGCTTAAGCGGGGGGAGCACAGATACGCAGTATTTT.

V usage is TRBV24-1 and J usage is TRBJ1-5, with 7 bases lining up with TRBD1. Trimming removed 7 bases from V and 3 bases from J; junction bases left unmatched: 5. The CDR3 extends over 14 amino acids. CDR1 and CDR2 from the germline V gene are KGHDR and SFDVKD. The CDR3 DNA reads TGTGCCACCAGCGTGACAGGGTACAATCAGCCCCAGCATTTT. Encoded protein: CATSVTGYNQPQHF.

For this clone: The identical CDR3 is also encoded by other nucleotide sequences in the sample. The gene calls are TRBV5-1 and TRBJ1-3; 7 nucleotides match TRBD1. The germline V gene encodes CDR1 SGHRS and CDR2 YFSETQ. This CDR3 region has 15 residues. V gave up 7 bases and J gave up 4 bases; unmatched junction bases: 11. The CDR3 is CASSSDRVAGNTIYF. The CDR3 coding sequence is TGCGCCAGCTCCTCCGACAGGGTGGCCGGAAACACCATATATTTT.

The V call is TRBV6-2 or TRBV6-3, the J call TRBJ1-5; D gene unclear. Germline V gene data show CDR1 as MNHEY and CDR2 as SVGEGT. V was cut by 2 bases and J by 3 bases, with 5 bases left in between. The CDR3 spans 13 residues. As DNA, the CDR3 is TGTGCCAGCAGTTACGGGTACAATCAGCCCCAGCATTTT. Its translation: CASSYGYNQPQHF.

The V and J genes are TRBV3-1 (or the pseudogene TRBV3-2) and TRBJ2-5, with 10 bases identical to TRBD2. This CDR3 is 15 amino acids long. The V gene's germline CDR1 is LGHDT and CDR2 YNNKEL (reference sequence). V was clipped by 8 bases and J by 1 base; unmatched bases: 7. The CDR3 loop reads CASGGSGGRQETQYF. CDR3 bases: TGTGCCAGCGGGGGTAGCGGGGGGCGCCAAGAGACCCAGTACTTC.

V and J are TRBV19 and TRBJ1-1; TRBD1 agrees at 9 bases. From germline, CDR1 is LNHDA and CDR2 SQIVND (reference sequence). Unmatched junction bases numbered 13, after V lost 4 bases and J lost 4 bases. This CDR3 comprises 17 residues. The CDR3 protein is CASSRDRASRLFTEAFF. CDR3 in DNA: TGTGCCAGTAGTAGGGACAGGGCTTCGAGGTTGTTCACTGAAGCTTTCTTT.

This clone was detected only once. The chain is built from TRBV7-8 and TRBJ2-1; D remains ambiguous. Trimming removed 2 bases at V and 1 base at J, with 9 bases between. There are 15 residues in the CDR3. Germline V gene data show CDR1 as SGHVS and CDR2 as FQNEAQ. CDR3 region: CASSLWGGSYNEQFF. In nucleotides, the CDR3 is TGTGCCAGCAGCTTATGGGGTGGATCCTACAATGAGCAGTTCTTC.

This chain links TRBV24-1 with TRBJ1-2, with D possibly being TRBD1 (6 bases). V was cut by 4 bases and J by 4 bases, with 21 bases left in between. Germline lookup yields CDR1 KGHDR and CDR2 SFDVKD. The CDR3 length is 17 residues. CDR3 loop: CATSDSSSGGAFYGYTF. The CDR3 bases are TGTGCCACCAGTGACTCCTCGTCTGGGGGGGCATTCTATGGCTACACCTTC.

The V and J genes are TRBV5-1 and TRBJ2-5; D might be TRBD1 (5 bases). Between the trimmed V and J ends, which lost 4 bases and 0 bases, there was a span of 10 bases. The CDR3 runs to 14 residues. From germline, CDR1 is SGHRS and CDR2 YFSETQ. This CDR3 reads CASSHQGNQETQYF. The CDR3 DNA is TGCGCCAGCAGCCATCAGGGAAACCAAGAGACCCAGTACTTC.

The chain is built from TRBV2 and TRBJ1-5; no firm D call. V was shortened by 1 base and J by 4 bases, with 5 bases between the two germline ends. The CDR3 consists of 13 residues. Looked up from germline, CDR1 is SNHLY and CDR2 is FYNNEI. CDR3: CASSEGRNQPQHF. The CDR3 DNA follows: TGTGCCAGCAGTGAAGGCAGGAATCAGCCCCAGCATTTT. Complete variable domain (other parts from reference TRBV2 and TRBJ1-5): EPEVTQTPSHQVTQMGQEVILRCVPISNHLYFYWYRQILGQKVEFLVSFYNNEISEKSEIFDDQFSVERPDGSNFTLKIRSTKLEDSAMYFCASSEGRNQPQHFGDGTRLSIL.

The genes are TRBV7-9 and TRBJ1-6; unclear D gene. The CDR3 extends over 12 amino acids. Germline assignment: CDR1 SEHNR and CDR2 FQNEAQ (reference sequence). V lost 2 bases and J 8 bases, leaving 4 bases between the germline ends. This chain's CDR3 is CASSLSDSPLHF. CDR3 sequence (DNA): TGTGCCAGCAGCTTAAGCGATTCACCCCTCCACTTT. Full variable domain (remainder filled in from reference TRBV7-9 and TRBJ1-6): DTGVSQNPRHKITKRGQNVTFRCDPISEHNRLYWYRQTLGQGPEFLTYFQNEAQLEKSRLLSDRFSAERPKGSFSTLEIQRTEQGDSAMYLCASSLSDSPLHFGNGTRLTVT.

The genes are TRBV5-1 and TRBJ2-1; 7 nucleotides match TRBD2. Losses at the gene ends were 5 bases for V and 2 bases for J; bases not matched to a gene: 7. There are 15 residues in the CDR3. CDR1 is SGHRS, CDR2 YFSETQ, per germline. CDR3 DNA sequence: TGCGCCAGCAGAACAGACGGGGGGACCTACAATGAGCAGTTCTTC. This gives the protein CASRTDGGTYNEQFF.

The V call is TRBV19, the J call TRBJ1-2; D gene uncertain. V gave up 8 bases and J gave up 2 bases, with 12 bases separating them. This CDR3 has 13 residues. CDR1 and CDR2 (germline): LNHDA, SQIVND (reference sequence). This chain's CDR3 is CASSPSVNYGYTF. CDR3 bases: TGTGCCAGTTCGCCTTCAGTAAACTATGGCTACACCTTC.

V usage is TRBV9 and J usage is TRBJ1-6; D is unresolved. V dropped 4 bases and J dropped 0 bases, with 11 bases sitting between them. Germline V gene sequence: CDR1 SGDLS, CDR2 YYNGEE. This CDR3 contains 16 residues. This chain's CDR3 is CASSPLLSSYNSPLHF. The CDR3 bases are TGTGCCAGCAGCCCCCTCTTGAGCTCCTATAATTCACCCCTCCACTTT. Using reference TRBV9 and TRBJ1-6 for the parts outside the CDR3, the full variable domain is DSGVTQTPKHLITATGQRVTLRCSPRSGDLSVYWYQQSLDQGLQFLIQYYNGEERAKGNILERFSAQQFPDLHSELNLSSLELGDSALYFCASSPLLSSYNSPLHFGNGTRLTVT.

This chain joins TRBV19 and TRBJ2-7; D gene unclear. The V and J ends lost 6 bases and 0 bases respectively, with 12 bases between them. Germline-derived CDR1 and CDR2 are LNHDA and SQIVND (reference sequence). The CDR3 is 14 amino acids. The CDR3 DNA reads TGTGCCAGTAGACTGAAAGGTGTCTCCTACGAGCAGTACTTC. Its protein is CASRLKGVSYEQYF.

The chain is built from TRBV5-1 and TRBJ1-4; weak D call: TRBD1 (6 bases). Germline assignment: CDR1 SGHRS and CDR2 YFSETQ. This CDR3 contains 15 residues. Trimming removed 4 bases from V and 16 bases from J, with 26 bases in between. CDR3 in DNA: TGCGCCAGCAGCCCATTACAGGGCTTTGACGCAAACTGGTTTTTT. The encoded protein is CASSPLQGFDANWFF.

This chain joins TRBV2 and TRBJ1-1, with D maybe TRBD1 (5 bases). This CDR3 has 15 residues. The V and J ends lost 1 base and 0 bases respectively, with 9 bases between them. Germline values: CDR1 SNHLY, CDR2 FYNNEI. The CDR3 is CASSEVGTMNTEAFF. The CDR3 nucleotides are TGTGCCAGCAGTGAAGTGGGGACCATGAACACTGAAGCTTTCTTT.

This chain connects TRBV12-3 or TRBV12-4 to TRBJ1-3, with D unresolved. The V and J ends lost 6 bases and 8 bases respectively, with 5 bases between them. The CDR3 runs 10 residues. DNA of the CDR3: TGTGCCAGCAGCCGGTACACCATATATTTT. Translating gives CASSRYTIYF.

The CDR3, as DNA: TGTGCCAGCAGTCAAAACAGGGAACATGGCTACACCTTC. It encodes CASSQNREHGYTF. The rearrangement joins TRBV12-3 or TRBV12-4 to TRBJ1-2, with D possibly TRBD1 on 6 matching bases. This CDR3 comprises 13 residues. Trimming removed 5 bases from V and 6 bases from J, with 13 bases in between.

The V and J genes are TRBV19 and TRBJ2-2; possibly TRBD1 for D (5 bases). Germline V CDR1 and CDR2: LNHDA, SQIVND (reference sequence). The CDR3 runs 14 residues. Deletions cut 5 bases from V and 3 bases from J, with 10 bases between. CDR3 in DNA: TGTGCCAGTAGTTCCCTACAGGACACCGGGGAGCTGTTTTTT. Amino acid sequence: CASSSLQDTGELFF.

The rearrangement uses TRBV27 and TRBJ1-5; unclear D gene. Trimming removed 6 bases from V and 4 bases from J, with 13 bases in between. Germline V CDR1 and CDR2: MNHEY, SMNVEV (reference sequence). The CDR3 is made up of 14 amino acids. CDR3 amino acids: CASRATVTNQPQHF. CDR3 in DNA: TGTGCCAGCAGGGCCACAGTTACTAATCAGCCCCAGCATTTT.